The 18 T cell receptor beta chains in this list originate from one sample, sequenced in a study of blood T cells in healthy people across ages. Combining a sample-barcoded 5' primer with a J-beta primer mix, a second PCR ran for roughly 7 to 12 cycles. TCRdb reprocessed the 5' RACE reads via MiXCR and lists one record per CDR3 protein. In the table there are approximately 960,000 distinct CDR3 sequences, 29% of which are singletons. The sample was also linked to a second study, of T cells of mothers and their children.

The sample comprised blood. All receptors derive from a woman aged 40-49 years in good health.

A few counts support this clonotype. The rearrangement joins TRBV27 to TRBJ1-5, with D tentatively TRBD1 (5 bases). The CDR3 consists of 20 residues. CDR1 is MNHEY and CDR2 is SMNVEV in the germline V gene (reference sequence). V gave up 5 bases and J gave up 0 bases, with 26 bases separating them. CDR3 amino acids: CASSPRTNRGLLYSNQPQHF. The CDR3 nucleotides read TGTGCCAGCAGTCCCCGAACTAACCGGGGACTTCTTTATAGCAATCAGCCCCAGCATTTT.

V gene TRBV2 combines with J gene TRBJ1-4; D call uncertain. This CDR3 region has 15 residues. Trimming pared 2 bases from V and 8 bases from J, leaving 15 bases between. Germline CDR1 reads SNHLY; CDR2 reads FYNNEI. The CDR3 loop is CASSEQVQVGEKLFF. The DNA of the CDR3 is TGTGCCAGCAGTGAACAAGTGCAGGTGGGAGAAAAACTGTTTTTT.

The rearrangement joins TRBV7-2 to TRBJ1-5; no definite D call. V was clipped by 4 bases and J by 2 bases, with 9 bases between them. This CDR3 contains 14 residues. Germline-derived CDR1 and CDR2 are SGHTA and FQGNSA. DNA of the CDR3: TGTGCCAGCAGCTCCAACTATGGCAATCAGCCCCAGCATTTT. It encodes CASSSNYGNQPQHF.

V gene TRBV28 combines with J gene TRBJ2-1, with 10 bases fitting TRBD2. The CDR3 is 18 amino acids. The V gene's germline CDR1 is MDHEN and CDR2 SYDVKM. The junction had 11 bases not matched to a gene; V was cut back by 6 bases and J by 0 bases. CDR3 amino acids: CASSEDIVAGGSYNEQFF. The CDR3 coding sequence is TGTGCCAGCAGCGAAGATATCGTAGCGGGGGGCTCCTACAATGAGCAGTTCTTC. The full variable domain, with the rest looked up from reference TRBV28 and TRBJ2-1, is DVKVTQSSRYLVKRTGEKVFLECVQDMDHENMFWYRQDPGLGLRLIYFSYDVKMKEKGDIPEGYSVSREKKERFSLILESASTNQTSMYLCASSEDIVAGGSYNEQFFGPGTRLTVL.

This clonotype was seen a few times. This chain connects TRBV10-2 to TRBJ1-2; the D is unclear. V was trimmed by 2 bases and J by 3 bases, leaving 10 bases between them. The CDR3 contains 14 residues. Germline V lookup: CDR1 WSHSY, CDR2 SAAADI. The CDR3, as DNA: TGCGCCAGCAGTGAGAGGGATTTGGACTATGGCTACACCTTC. Translated, it gives CASSERDLDYGYTF.

V is TRBV12-3 or TRBV12-4 and J is TRBJ2-4; tentatively, D is TRBD2 (6 bases). The CDR3 spans 13 residues. V was trimmed by 4 bases and J by 7 bases, leaving 11 bases between them. The CDR3 region is CASSSRLENIQYF. The CDR3 bases are TGTGCCAGCAGTTCACGACTAGAGAACATTCAGTACTTC.

V and J are TRBV7-9 and TRBJ2-1; TRBD1 aligns across 9 bases. Trimming took 4 bases from V and 6 from J; bases not matched to a gene: 7. The germline V gene has CDR1 SEHNR and CDR2 FQNEAQ (reference sequence). This CDR3 comprises 15 residues. The CDR3 DNA reads TGTGCCAGCAGCTCAGGACAGGGGTACGGCAATGAGCAGTTCTTC. Translation gives CASSSGQGYGNEQFF.

The J gene is TRBJ2-1, the V gene TRBV12-3 or TRBV12-4; the D is unclear. The CDR3 has 12 residues. The CDR3: CGSSASYNEQFF. The CDR3 region has the DNA TGTGGCTCCTCCGCCAGCTACAATGAGCAGTTCTTC.

For this clonotype: This may be a read error: a much more frequent sequence differs by one nucleotide. The V call is TRBV20-1, the J call TRBJ1-2, with D unresolved. The germline CDR1 and CDR2 sequences are DFQATT and SNEGSKA (reference sequence). The CDR3 sequence is 14 residues long. CDR3 bases: TGCAGTGCTGGAGATATAACAGTTAACTATGGCTACACCTTC. Protein product: CSAGDITVNYGYTF.

This clonotype was recorded at least ten times. The genes are TRBV20-1 and TRBJ2-5; 8 bases line up with TRBD2. The CDR3 loop spans 21 amino acids. Germline V gives CDR1 DFQATT, CDR2 SNEGSKA (reference sequence). Trimming cost V 3 bases and J 5 bases; bases outside gene matches: 29. CDR3 in amino acids: CSASRPAEPIGVAGFGETQYF. The CDR3, as DNA: TGCAGTGCTAGTCGTCCCGCAGAACCTATTGGAGTAGCGGGGTTCGGCGAGACCCAGTACTTC.

The chain links TRBV9 to TRBJ1-4; D may be TRBD1 (6 bases). The V end lost 0 bases, the J end lost 7 bases, and 22 bases lay between the germline ends. Looked up from germline, CDR1 is SGDLS and CDR2 is YYNGEE. The CDR3 has 18 amino acids. CDR3 amino acids: CASSVGRLRGRVGEKLFF. The CDR3 DNA reads TGTGCCAGCAGCGTAGGTCGACTTCGGGGGCGTGTTGGTGAAAAACTGTTTTTT.

This rearrangement joins TRBV5-5 to TRBJ1-1, with 7 positions matching TRBD1. Germline loops: CDR1 SGHKS, CDR2 YYEKEE (reference sequence). Losses at the gene ends were 4 bases for V and 3 bases for J; bases not matched to a gene: 6. The CDR3 has 14 residues. CDR3 in DNA: TGTGCCAGCAGCGCACCAGGGGGGTACACTGAAGCTTTCTTT. Protein product: CASSAPGGYTEAFF.

Details on this clonotype: A read error may be the cause here, since a much bigger clone is one base away. The chain carries TRBV7-2 and TRBJ2-7; D not certain. Germline CDR1 is SGHTA and CDR2 is FQGNSA. This CDR3 has 15 residues. The V and J ends lost 5 bases and 1 base respectively, with 15 bases between them. The CDR3, as DNA: TGTGCCAGCAGCCCCACGCGCGACATTTCCTACGAGCAGTACTTC. Its protein is CASSPTRDISYEQYF.

In DNA form, the CDR3 reads TGCAGTGCTGCCCGGGACAGCAATCAGCCCCAGCATTTT. This sequence encodes CSAARDSNQPQHF. The chain is built from TRBV20-1 and TRBJ1-5; D perhaps matches TRBD1 (5 bases). V was trimmed by 5 bases and J by 1 base, leaving 9 bases between them. Germline V gives CDR1 DFQATT, CDR2 SNEGSKA (reference sequence). The CDR3 is 13 amino acids.

This sequence joins TRBV28 and TRBJ1-1, with D possibly TRBD1 on 6 matching bases. The ends were cut back, 10 bases at V and 2 bases at J, with 17 bases in the middle. This CDR3 comprises 14 residues. Per germline, CDR1 MDHEN and CDR2 SYDVKM. CDR3 bases: TGTGCCACCCCGGCGGGCAGGGGCAACACTGAAGCTTTCTTT. It yields the protein CATPAGRGNTEAFF.

The chain carries TRBV4-3 and TRBJ2-7; 9 nucleotides agree with TRBD1. Per the germline V gene, CDR1 is LGHNA and CDR2 is YSLEER. V trimming: 0 bases; J trimming: 2 bases; junction bases outside the gene matches: 8. There are 17 residues in the CDR3. The CDR3 DNA sequence: TGCGCCAGCAGCCAAGATCAGGACAGGGGAGGAACCTACGAGCAGTACTTC. It encodes CASSQDQDRGGTYEQYF.

This clonotype was seen more than once but under ten times. The chain recombines TRBV5-1 with TRBJ1-4, with D perhaps matching TRBD1 (5 bases). There are 15 residues in the CDR3. V dropped 4 bases and J dropped 1 base, with 11 bases sitting between them. Germline V gene lookup returns CDR1 SGHRS and CDR2 YFSETQ. CDR3: CASSLGEGTNEKLFF. The CDR3 DNA follows: TGCGCCAGCAGCCTAGGGGAGGGAACTAATGAAAAACTGTTTTTT.

Points on this clonotype: One end of the junction is discordant with germline, which a read error may explain. The V call is TRBV5-1, the J call TRBJ2-2; weak D call: TRBD2 (5 bases). The CDR3 is 11 amino acids. Germline loops: CDR1 SGHRS, CDR2 YFSETQ. The CDR3 region is CASSFTGERFF. CDR3 nucleotide sequence: TGCGCCAGCAGCTTCACCGGGGAGCGGTTTTTT.